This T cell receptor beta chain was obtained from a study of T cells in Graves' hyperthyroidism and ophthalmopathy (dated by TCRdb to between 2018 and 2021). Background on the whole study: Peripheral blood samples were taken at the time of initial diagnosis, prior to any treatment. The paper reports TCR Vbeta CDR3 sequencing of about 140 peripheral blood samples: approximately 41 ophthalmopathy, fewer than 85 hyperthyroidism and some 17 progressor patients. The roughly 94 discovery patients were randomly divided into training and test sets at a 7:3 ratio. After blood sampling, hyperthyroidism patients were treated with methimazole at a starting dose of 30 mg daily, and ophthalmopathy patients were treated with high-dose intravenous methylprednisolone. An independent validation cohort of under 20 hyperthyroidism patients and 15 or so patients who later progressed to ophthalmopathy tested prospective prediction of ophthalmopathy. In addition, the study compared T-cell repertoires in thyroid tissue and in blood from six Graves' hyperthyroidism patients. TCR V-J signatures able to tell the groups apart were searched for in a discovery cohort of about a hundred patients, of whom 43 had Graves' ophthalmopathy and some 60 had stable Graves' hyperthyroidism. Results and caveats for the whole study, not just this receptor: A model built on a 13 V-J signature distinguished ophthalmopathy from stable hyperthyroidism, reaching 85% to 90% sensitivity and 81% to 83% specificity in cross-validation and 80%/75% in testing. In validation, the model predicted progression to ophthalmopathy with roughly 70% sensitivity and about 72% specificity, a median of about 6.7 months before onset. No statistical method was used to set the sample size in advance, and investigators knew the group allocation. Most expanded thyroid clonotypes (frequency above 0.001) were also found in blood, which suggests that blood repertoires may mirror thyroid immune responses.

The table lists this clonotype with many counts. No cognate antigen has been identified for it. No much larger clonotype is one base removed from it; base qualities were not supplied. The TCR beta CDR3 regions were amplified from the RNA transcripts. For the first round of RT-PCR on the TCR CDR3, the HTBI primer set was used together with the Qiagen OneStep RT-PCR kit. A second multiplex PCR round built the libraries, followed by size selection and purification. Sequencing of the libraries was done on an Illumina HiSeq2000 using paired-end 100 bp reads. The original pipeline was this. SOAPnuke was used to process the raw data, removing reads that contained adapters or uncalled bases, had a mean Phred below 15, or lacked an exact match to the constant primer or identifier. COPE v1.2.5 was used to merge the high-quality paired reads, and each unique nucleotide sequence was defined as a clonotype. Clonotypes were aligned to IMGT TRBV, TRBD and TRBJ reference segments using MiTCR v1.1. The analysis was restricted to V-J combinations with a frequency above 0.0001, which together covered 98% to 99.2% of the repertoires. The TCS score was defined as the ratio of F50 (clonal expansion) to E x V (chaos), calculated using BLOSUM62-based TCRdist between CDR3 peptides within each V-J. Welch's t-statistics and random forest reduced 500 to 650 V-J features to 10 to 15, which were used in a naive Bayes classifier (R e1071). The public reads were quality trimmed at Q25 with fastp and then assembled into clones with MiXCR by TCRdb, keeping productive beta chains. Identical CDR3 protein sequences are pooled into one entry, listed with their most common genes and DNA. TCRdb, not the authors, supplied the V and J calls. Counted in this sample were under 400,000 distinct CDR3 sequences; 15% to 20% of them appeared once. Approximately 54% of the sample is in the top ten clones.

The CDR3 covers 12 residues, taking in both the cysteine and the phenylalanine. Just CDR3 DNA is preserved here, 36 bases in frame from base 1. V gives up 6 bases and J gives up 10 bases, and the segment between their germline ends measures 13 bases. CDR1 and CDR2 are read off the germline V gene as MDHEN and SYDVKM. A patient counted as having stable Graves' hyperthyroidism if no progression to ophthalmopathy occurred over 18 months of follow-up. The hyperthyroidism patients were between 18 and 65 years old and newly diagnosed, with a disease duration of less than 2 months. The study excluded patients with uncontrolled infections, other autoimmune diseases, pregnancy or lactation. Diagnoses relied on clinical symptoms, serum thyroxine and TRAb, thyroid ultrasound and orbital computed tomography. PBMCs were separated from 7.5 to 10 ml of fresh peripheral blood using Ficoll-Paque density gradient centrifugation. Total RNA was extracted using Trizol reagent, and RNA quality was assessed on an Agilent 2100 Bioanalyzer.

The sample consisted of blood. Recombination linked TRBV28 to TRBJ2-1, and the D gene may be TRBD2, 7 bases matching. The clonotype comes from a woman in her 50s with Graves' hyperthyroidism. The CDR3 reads CASSPGGREQFF. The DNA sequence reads TGTGCCAGCAGCCCCGGGGGGCGGGAGCAGTTCTTC.